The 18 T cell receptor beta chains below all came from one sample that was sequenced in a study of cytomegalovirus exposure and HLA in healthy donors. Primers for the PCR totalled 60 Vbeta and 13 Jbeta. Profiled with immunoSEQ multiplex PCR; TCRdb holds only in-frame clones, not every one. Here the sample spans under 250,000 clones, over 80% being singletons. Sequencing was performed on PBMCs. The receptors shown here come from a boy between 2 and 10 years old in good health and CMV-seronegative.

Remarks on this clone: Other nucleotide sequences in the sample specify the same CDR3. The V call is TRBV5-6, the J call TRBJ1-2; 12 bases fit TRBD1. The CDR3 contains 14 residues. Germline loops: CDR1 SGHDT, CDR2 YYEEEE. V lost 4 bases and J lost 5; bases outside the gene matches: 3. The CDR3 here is CASSPGQGAYGYTF. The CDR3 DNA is TGTGCCAGCAGCCCGGGACAGGGGGCATATGGCTACACCTTC.

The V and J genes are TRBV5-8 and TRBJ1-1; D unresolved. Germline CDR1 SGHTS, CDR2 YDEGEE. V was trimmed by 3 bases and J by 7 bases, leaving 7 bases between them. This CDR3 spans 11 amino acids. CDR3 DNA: TGTGCCAGCAGCTCGGGTGGTGAAGCTTTCTTT. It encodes CASSSGGEAFF.

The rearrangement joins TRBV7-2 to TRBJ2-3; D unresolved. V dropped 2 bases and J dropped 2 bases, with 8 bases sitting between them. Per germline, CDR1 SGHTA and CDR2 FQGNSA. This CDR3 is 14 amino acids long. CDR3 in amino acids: CASSLPLYTDTQYF. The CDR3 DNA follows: TGTGCCAGCAGCTTACCCCTATACACAGATACGCAGTATTTT.

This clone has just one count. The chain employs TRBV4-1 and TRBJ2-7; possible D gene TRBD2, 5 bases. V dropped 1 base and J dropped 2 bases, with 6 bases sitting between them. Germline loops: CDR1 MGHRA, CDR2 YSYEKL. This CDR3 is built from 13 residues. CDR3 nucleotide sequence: TGCGCCAGCAGCCAAGTGGGAGCCTACGAGCAGTACTTC. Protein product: CASSQVGAYEQYF.

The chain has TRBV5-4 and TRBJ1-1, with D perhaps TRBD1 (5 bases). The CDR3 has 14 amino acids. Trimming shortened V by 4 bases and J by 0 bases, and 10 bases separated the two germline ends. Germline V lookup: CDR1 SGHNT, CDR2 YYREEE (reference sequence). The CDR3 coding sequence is TGTGCCAGCAGCGTATTACAGGTGAACACTGAAGCTTTCTTT. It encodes CASSVLQVNTEAFF.

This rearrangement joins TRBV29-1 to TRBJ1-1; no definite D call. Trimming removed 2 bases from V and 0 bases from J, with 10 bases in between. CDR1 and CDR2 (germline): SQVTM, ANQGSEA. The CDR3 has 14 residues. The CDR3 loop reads CSVESPGMNTEAFF. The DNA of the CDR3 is TGCAGCGTTGAATCCCCAGGCATGAACACTGAAGCTTTCTTT.

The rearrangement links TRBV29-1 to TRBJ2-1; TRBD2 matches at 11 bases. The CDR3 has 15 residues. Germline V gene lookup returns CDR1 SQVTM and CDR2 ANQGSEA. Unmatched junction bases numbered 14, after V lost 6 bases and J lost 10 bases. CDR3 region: CSVATLGLAVGEQFF. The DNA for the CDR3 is TGCAGCGTCGCGACGCTGGGACTAGCGGTAGGGGAGCAGTTCTTC.

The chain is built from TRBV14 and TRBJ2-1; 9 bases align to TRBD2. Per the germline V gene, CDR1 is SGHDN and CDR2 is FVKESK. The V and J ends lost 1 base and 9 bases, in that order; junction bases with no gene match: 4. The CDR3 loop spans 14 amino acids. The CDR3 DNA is TGTGCCAGCAGCCAAGCTAGCGGGATAACTGAGCAGTTCTTC. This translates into CASSQASGITEQFF.

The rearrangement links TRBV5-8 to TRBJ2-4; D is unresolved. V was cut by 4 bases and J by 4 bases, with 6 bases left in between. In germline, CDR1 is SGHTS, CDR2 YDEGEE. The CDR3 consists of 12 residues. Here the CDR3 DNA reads TGTGCCAGCAGCCTACCGAAAAACATTCAGTACTTC. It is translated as CASSLPKNIQYF.

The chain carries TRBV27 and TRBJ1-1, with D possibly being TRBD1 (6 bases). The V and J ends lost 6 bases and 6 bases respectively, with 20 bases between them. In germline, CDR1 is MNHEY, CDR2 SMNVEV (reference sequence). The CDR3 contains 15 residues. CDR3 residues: CASSPTGGGVPEAFF. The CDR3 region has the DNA TGTGCCAGCAGCCCCACGGGGGGGGGCGTCCCTGAAGCTTTCTTT.

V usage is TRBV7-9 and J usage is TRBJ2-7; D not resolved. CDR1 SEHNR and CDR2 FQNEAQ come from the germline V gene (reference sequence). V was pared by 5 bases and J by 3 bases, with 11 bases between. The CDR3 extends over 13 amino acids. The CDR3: CASSPRVGYEQYF. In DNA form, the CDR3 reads TGTGCCAGCAGCCCTCGGGTAGGCTACGAGCAGTACTTC.

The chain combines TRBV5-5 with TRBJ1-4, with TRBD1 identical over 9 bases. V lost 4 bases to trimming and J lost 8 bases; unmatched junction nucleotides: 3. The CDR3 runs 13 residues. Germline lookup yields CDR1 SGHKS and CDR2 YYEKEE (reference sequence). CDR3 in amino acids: CASSGGTGEKLFF. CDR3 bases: TGTGCCAGCAGCGGGGGGACAGGGGAAAAACTGTTTTTT.

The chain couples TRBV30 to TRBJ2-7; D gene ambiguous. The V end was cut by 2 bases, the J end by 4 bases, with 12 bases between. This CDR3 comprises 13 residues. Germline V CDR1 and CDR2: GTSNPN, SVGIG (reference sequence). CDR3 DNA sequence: TGTGCCTGGAGTATAGGATCGAGGTACGAGCAGTACTTC. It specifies CAWSIGSRYEQYF.

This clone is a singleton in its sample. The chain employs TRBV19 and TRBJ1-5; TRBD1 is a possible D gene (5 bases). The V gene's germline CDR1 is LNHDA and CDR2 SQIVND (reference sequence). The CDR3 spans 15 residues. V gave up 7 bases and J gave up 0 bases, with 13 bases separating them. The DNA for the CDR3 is TGTGCCAGTAATCCTGGGGGGGGTAGCAATCAGCCCCAGCATTTT. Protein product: CASNPGGGSNQPQHF.

The CDR3 sequence: CASSQRTGYEQYF. The CDR3, as DNA: TGTGCCAGCAGCCAACGGACAGGGTACGAGCAGTACTTC. The V and J genes are TRBV14 and TRBJ2-7; 8 bases line up with TRBD1. Unmatched junction bases numbered 1, after V lost 2 bases and J lost 4 bases. Germline-derived CDR1 and CDR2 are SGHDN and FVKESK. CDR3 length equals 13 residues.

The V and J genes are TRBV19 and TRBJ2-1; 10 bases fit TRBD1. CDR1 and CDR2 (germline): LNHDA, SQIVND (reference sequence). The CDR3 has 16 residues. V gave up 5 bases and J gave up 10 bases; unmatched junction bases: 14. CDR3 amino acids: CASSSPDRGNAGEQFF. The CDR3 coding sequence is TGTGCCAGTAGTTCCCCGGACAGGGGGAACGCAGGGGAGCAGTTCTTC.

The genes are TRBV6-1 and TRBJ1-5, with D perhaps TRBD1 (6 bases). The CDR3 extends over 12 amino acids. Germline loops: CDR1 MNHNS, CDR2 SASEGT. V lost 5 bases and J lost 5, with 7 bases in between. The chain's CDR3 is CASSTGHQPQHF. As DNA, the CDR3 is TGTGCCAGCAGTACAGGGCATCAGCCCCAGCATTTT.

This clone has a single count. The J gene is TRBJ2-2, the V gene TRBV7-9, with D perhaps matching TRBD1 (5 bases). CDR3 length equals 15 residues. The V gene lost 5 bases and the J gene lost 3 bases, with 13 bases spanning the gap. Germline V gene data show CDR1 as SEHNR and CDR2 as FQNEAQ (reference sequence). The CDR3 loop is CASSPGLGDTGELFF. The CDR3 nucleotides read TGTGCCAGCAGCCCGGGTCTAGGGGACACCGGGGAGCTGTTTTTT.